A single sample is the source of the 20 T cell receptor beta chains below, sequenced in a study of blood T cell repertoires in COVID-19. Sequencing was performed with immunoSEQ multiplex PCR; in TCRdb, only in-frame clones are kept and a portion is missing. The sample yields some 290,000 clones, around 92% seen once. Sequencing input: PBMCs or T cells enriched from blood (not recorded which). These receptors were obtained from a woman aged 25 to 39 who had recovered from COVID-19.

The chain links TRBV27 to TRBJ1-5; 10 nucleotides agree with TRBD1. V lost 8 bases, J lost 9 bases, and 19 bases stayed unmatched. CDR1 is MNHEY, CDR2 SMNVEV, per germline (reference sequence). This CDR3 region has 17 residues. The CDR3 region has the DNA TGTGCCAGCGGCACCCTTGGGGGGACAGGGGTCTTATGGCCCCAGCATTTT. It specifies CASGTLGGTGVLWPQHF.

In DNA, the CDR3 is TGTGCCAGCAGCTTAGACAGGACAGTTGGTCAGCCCCAGCATTTT. Its translation: CASSLDRTVGQPQHF. The V and J genes are TRBV7-8 and TRBJ1-5, with D possibly being TRBD1 (6 bases). Trimming removed 1 base at V and 6 bases at J, with 13 bases between. The CDR3 runs to 15 residues. Germline V lookup: CDR1 SGHVS, CDR2 FQNEAQ.

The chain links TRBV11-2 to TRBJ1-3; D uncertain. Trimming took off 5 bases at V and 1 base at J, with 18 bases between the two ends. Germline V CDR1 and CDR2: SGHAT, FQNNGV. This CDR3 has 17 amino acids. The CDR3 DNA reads TGTGCCAGCAGCCCTGGCCAGAGGAGATATTCTGGAAACACCATATATTTT. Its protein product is CASSPGQRRYSGNTIYF.

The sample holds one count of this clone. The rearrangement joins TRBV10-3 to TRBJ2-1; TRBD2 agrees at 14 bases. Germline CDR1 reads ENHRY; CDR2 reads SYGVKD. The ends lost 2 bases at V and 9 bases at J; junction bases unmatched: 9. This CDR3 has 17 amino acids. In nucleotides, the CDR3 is TGTGCCATCAGTGAGAAGACTAGCGGGAGGGGAGTAGTTGAGCAGTTCTTC. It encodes CAISEKTSGRGVVEQFF.

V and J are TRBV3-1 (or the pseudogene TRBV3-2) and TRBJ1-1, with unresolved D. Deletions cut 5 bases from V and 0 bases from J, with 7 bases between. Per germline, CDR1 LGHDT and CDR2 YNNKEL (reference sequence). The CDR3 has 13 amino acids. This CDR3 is CASSGYMNTEAFF. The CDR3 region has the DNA TGTGCCAGCAGCGGTTACATGAACACTGAAGCTTTCTTT.

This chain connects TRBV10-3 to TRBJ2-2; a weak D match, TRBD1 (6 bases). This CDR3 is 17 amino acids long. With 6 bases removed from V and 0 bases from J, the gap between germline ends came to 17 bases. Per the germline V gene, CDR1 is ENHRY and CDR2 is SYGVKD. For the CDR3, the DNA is TGTGCCATCAGAAGGGACACCCTGCTATCGAACACCGGGGAGCTGTTTTTT. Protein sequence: CAIRRDTLLSNTGELFF.

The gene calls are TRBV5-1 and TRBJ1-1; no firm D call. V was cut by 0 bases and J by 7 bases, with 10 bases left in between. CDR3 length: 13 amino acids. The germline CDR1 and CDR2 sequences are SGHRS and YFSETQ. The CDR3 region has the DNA TGCGCCAGCAGCTTGGTAAGCGGGTATGAAGCTTTCTTT. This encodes CASSLVSGYEAFF.

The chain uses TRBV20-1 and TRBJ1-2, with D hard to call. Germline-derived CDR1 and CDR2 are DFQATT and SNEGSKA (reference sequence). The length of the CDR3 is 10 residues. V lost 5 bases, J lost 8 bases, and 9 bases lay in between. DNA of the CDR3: TGCAGTGCTTATCCGGGGGGCTACACCTTC. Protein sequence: CSAYPGGYTF.

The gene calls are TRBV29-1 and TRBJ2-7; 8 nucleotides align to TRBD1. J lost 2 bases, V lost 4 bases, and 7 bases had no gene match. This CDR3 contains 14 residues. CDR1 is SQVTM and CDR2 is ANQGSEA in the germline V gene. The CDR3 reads CSVVTDRGTYEQYF. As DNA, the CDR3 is TGCAGCGTTGTAACCGACAGGGGTACCTACGAGCAGTACTTC.

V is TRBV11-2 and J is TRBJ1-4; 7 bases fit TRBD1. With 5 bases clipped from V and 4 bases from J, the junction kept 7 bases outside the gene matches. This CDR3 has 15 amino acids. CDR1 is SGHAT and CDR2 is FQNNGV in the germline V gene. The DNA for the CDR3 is TGTGCCAGCAGCGGGGGACAGCTCCTTAATGAAAAACTGTTTTTT. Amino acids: CASSGGQLLNEKLFF.

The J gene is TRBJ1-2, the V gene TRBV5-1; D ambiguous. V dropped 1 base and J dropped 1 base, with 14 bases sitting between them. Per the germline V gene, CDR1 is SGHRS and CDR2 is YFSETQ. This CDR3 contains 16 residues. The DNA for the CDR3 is TGCGCCAGCAGCTTGCCCCCAGGAACCTATAACTATGGCTACACCTTC. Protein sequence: CASSLPPGTYNYGYTF. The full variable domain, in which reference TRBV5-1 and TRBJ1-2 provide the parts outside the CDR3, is KAGVTQTPRYLIKTRGQQVTLSCSPISGHRSVSWYQQTPGQGLQFLFEYFSETQRNKGNFPGRFSGRQFSNSRSEMNVSTLELGDSALYLCASSLPPGTYNYGYTFGSGTRLTVV.

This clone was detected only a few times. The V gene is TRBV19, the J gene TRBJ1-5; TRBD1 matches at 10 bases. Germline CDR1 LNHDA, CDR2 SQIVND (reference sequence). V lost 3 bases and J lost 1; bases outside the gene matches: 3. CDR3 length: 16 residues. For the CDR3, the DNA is TGTGCCAGTAGTATTGGGGACAGGGGCAGCAATCAGCCCCAGCATTTT. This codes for CASSIGDRGSNQPQHF. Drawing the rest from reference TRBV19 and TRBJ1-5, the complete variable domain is DGGITQSPKYLFRKEGQNVTLSCEQNLNHDAMYWYRQDPGQGLRLIYYSQIVNDFQKGDIAEGYSVSREKKESFPLTVTSAQKNPTAFYLCASSIGDRGSNQPQHFGDGTRLSIL.

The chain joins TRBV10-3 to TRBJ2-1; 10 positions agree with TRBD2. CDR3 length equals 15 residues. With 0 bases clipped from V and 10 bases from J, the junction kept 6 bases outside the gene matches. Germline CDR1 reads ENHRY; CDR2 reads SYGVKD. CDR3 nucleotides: TGTGCCATCAGTGAGTCGGCTAGCGGGAGCCGGGAGCAGTTCTTC. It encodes CAISESASGSREQFF.

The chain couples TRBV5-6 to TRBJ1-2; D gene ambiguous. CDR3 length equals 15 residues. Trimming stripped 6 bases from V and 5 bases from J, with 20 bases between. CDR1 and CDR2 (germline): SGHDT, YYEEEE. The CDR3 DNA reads TGTGCCAGCATCTCCCTCGTCGGGGAAGTTTATGGCTACACCTTC. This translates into CASISLVGEVYGYTF.

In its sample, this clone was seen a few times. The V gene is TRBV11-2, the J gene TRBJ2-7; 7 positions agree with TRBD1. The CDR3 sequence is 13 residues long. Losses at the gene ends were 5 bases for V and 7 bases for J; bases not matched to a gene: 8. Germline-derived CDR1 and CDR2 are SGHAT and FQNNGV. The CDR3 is CASSLDARGEQYF. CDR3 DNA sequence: TGTGCCAGCAGCCTCGACGCCAGGGGGGAGCAGTACTTC.

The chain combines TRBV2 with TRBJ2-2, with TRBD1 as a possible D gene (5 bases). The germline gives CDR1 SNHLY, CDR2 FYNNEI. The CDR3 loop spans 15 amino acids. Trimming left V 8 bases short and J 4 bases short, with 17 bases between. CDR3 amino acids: CASQFQGQSTGELFF. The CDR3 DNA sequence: TGTGCCAGCCAATTTCAGGGTCAGAGCACCGGGGAGCTGTTTTTT.

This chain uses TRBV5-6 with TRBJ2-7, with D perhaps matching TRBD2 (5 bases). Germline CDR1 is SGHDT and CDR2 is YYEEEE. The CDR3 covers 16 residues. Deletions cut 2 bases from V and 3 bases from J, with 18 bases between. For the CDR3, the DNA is TGTGCCAGCAGCTTTGGCTTCGGGGTTGCCGGCTACGAGCAGTACTTC. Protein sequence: CASSFGFGVAGYEQYF.

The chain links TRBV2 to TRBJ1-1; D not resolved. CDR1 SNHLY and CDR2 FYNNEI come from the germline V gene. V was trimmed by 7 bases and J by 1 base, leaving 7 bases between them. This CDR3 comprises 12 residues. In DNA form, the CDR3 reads TGTGCCAGCACCGGTCCGAACACTGAAGCTTTCTTT. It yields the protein CASTGPNTEAFF.

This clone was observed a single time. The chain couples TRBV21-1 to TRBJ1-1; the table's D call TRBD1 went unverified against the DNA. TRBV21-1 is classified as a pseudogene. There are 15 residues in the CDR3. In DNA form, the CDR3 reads TGTGCCAGCAGTTGGGACAGGGGGCGCAAGGCTGAAGCTTTCTTT. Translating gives CASSWDRGRKAEAFF.

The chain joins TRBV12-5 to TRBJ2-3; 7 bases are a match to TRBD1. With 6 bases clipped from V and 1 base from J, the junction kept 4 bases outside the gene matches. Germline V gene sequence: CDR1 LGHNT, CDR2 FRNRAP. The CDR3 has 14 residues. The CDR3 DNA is TGTGCTAGTGGCTCAGGGGGACGCACAGATACGCAGTATTTT. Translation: CASGSGGRTDTQYF.